This T cell receptor beta chain was recovered during a study of blood T cell repertoires in COVID-19. TCRdb's table, derived via immunoSEQ multiplex PCR, lists solely in-frame clones and lacks some. The table lists approximately 190,000 clones, around four fifths of them singletons. CDR3 length: 14 residues. The V gene end was trimmed by 0 bases and the J gene end by 7 bases; junction bases not matched to a gene: 5. Germline CDR1 is SGHNT and CDR2 is YYREEE (reference sequence). The rearrangement joins TRBV5-4 to TRBJ2-7, with 9 bases aligning to TRBD1. Source material: peripheral blood. The clonotype was recovered from a woman aged 40 to 50 with acute or convalescent COVID-19. The CDR3 coding sequence is TGTGCCAGCAGCTTGGGGGACAGGGTCGGGGAGCAGTACTTC. It translates to CASSLGDRVGEQYF.